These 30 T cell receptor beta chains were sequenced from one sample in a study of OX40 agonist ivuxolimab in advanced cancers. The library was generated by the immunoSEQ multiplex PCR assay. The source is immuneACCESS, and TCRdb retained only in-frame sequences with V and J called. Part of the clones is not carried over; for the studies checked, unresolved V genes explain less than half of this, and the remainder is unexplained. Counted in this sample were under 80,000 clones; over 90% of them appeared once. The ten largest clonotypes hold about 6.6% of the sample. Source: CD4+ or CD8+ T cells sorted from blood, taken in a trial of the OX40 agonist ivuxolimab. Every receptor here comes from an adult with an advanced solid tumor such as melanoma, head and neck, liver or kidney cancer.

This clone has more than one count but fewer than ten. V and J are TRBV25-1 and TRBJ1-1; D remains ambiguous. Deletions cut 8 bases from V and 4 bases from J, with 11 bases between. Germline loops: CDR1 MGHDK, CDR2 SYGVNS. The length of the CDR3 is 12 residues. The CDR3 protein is CASGQVGTEAFF. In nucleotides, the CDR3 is TGTGCCAGCGGCCAGGTGGGCACTGAAGCTTTCTTT.

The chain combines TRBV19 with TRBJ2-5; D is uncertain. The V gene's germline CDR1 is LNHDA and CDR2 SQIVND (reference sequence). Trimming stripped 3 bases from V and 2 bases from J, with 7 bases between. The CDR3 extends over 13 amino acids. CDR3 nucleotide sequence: TGTGCCAGTAGTATTCTTTTACAAGAGACCCAGTACTTC. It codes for CASSILLQETQYF. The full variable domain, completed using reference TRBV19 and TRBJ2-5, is DGGITQSPKYLFRKEGQNVTLSCEQNLNHDAMYWYRQDPGQGLRLIYYSQIVNDFQKGDIAEGYSVSREKKESFPLTVTSAQKNPTAFYLCASSILLQETQYFGPGTRLLVL.

Written as DNA, the CDR3 is TGTGCCAGCAGCTACAGCGGGAGGGCTACCTACGAGCAGTACTTC. This translates into CASSYSGRATYEQYF. V and J are TRBV7-2 and TRBJ2-7, with TRBD2 identical over 10 bases. This CDR3 comprises 15 residues. The trim removed 4 bases at V and 2 bases at J, leaving 5 bases unmatched. Germline values: CDR1 SGHTA, CDR2 FQGNSA. Drawing the rest from reference TRBV7-2 and TRBJ2-7, the complete variable domain is GAGVSQSPSNKVTEKGKDVELRCDPISGHTALYWYRQSLGQGLEFLIYFQGNSAPDKSGLPSDRFSAERTGGSVSTLTIQRTQQEDSAVYLCASSYSGRATYEQYFGPGTRLTVT.

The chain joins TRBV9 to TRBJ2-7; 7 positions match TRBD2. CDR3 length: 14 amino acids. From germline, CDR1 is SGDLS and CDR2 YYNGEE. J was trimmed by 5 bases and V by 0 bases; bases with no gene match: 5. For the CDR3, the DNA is TGTGCCAGCAGCGTAGCCCCTGGGGGGGACGAGCAGTACTTC. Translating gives CASSVAPGGDEQYF.

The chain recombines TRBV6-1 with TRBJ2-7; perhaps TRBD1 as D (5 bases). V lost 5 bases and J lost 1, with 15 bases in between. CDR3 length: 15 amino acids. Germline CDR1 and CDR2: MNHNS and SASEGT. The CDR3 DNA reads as TGTGCCAGCAGTCTAGGGGCAGGGATATCCTACGAGCAGTACTTC. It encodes CASSLGAGISYEQYF.

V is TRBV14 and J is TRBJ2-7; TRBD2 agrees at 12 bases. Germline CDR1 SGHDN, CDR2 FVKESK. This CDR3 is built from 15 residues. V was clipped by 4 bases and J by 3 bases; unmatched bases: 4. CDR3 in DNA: TGTGCCAGCAGCCCGGGACTAGCGGGTCGCTACGAGCAGTACTTC. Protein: CASSPGLAGRYEQYF.

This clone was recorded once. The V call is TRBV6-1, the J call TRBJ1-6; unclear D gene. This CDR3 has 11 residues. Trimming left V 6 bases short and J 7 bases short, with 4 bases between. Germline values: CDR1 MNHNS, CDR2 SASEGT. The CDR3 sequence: CASRSNSPLHF. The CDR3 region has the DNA TGTGCCAGCAGGTCAAATTCACCCCTCCACTTT.

The DNA for the CDR3 is TGCGCCAGCAGACTCGGGTGGACCCAGTACTTC. Its protein product is CASRLGWTQYF. J is TRBJ2-5 and V is TRBV23-1; D remains ambiguous. TRBV23-1 is an ORF; its function is uncertain. Trimming removed 6 bases from V and 7 bases from J, with 9 bases in between. The CDR3 contains 11 residues.

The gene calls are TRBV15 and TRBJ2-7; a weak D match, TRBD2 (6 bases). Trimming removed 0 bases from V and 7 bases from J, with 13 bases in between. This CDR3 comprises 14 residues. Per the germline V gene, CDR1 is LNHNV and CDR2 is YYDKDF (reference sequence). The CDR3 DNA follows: TGTGCCACCAGCAGAGACAGGGACTTGGGAGAGCAGTACTTC. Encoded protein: CATSRDRDLGEQYF.

The CDR3 DNA sequence: TGTGCCAGCAGCGCCGGGCCGCGAGGCTCTGGAAACACCATATATTTT. Encoded protein: CASSAGPRGSGNTIYF. The V and J genes are TRBV7-2 and TRBJ1-3; D is uncertain. V lost 5 bases to trimming and J lost 0 bases, with 14 bases between them. CDR1 and CDR2 from the germline V gene are SGHTA and FQGNSA. The CDR3 extends over 16 amino acids. The full variable domain, its missing parts supplied by reference TRBV7-2 and TRBJ1-3, is GAGVSQSPSNKVTEKGKDVELRCDPISGHTALYWYRQSLGQGLEFLIYFQGNSAPDKSGLPSDRFSAERTGGSVSTLTIQRTQQEDSAVYLCASSAGPRGSGNTIYFGEGSWLTVV.

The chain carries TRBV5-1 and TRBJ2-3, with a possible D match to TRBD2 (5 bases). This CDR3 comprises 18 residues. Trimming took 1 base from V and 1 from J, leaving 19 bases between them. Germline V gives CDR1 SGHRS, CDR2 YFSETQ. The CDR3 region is CASSLFFRGLSGTDTQYF. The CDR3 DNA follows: TGCGCCAGCAGCTTGTTTTTCCGAGGACTCTCTGGCACAGATACGCAGTATTTT.

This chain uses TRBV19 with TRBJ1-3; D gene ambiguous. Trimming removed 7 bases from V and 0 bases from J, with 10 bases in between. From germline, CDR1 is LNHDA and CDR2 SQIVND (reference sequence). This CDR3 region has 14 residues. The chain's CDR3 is CASIEGNSGNTIYF. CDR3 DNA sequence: TGTGCCAGTATAGAAGGGAACTCTGGAAACACCATATATTTT.

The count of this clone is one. The CDR3 region is CASSLDPRAGYTF. CDR3 DNA: TGTGCCAGCAGCCTTGATCCCAGGGCTGGCTACACCTTC. This chain links TRBV2 with TRBJ1-2; perhaps TRBD1 as D (5 bases). Germline V gene sequence: CDR1 SNHLY, CDR2 FYNNEI. The CDR3 spans 13 residues. Trimming cost V 6 bases and J 7 bases, with 15 bases left between them.

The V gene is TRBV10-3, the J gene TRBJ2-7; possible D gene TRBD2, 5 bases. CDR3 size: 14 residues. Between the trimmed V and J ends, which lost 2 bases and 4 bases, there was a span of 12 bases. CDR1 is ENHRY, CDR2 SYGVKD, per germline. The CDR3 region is CAISETPRRYEQYF. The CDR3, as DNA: TGTGCCATCAGTGAGACCCCTAGGAGGTACGAGCAGTACTTC.

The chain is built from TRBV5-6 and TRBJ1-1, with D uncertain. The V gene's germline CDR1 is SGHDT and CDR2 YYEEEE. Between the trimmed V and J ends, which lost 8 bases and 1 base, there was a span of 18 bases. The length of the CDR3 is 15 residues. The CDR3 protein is CASYQGGKGNTEAFF. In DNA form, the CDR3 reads TGTGCCAGTTACCAAGGAGGTAAGGGGAACACTGAAGCTTTCTTT.

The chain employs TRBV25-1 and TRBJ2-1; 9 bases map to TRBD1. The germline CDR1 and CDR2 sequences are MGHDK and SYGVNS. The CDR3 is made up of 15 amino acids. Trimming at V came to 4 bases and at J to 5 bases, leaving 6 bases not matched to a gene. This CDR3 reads CASSVPRTGDNEQFF. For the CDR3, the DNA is TGTGCCAGCAGTGTCCCCCGGACAGGGGACAATGAGCAGTTCTTC.

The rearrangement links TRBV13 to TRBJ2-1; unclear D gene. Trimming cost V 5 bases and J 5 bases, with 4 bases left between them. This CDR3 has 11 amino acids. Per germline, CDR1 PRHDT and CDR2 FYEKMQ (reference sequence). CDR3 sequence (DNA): TGTGCCAGCAGCCCACACAATGAGCAGTTCTTC. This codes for CASSPHNEQFF. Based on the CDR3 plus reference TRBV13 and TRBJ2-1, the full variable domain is AAGVIQSPRHLIKEKRETATLKCYPIPRHDTVYWYQQGPGQDPQFLISFYEKMQSDKGSIPDRFSAQQFSDYHSELNMSSLELGDSALYFCASSPHNEQFFGPGTRLTVL.

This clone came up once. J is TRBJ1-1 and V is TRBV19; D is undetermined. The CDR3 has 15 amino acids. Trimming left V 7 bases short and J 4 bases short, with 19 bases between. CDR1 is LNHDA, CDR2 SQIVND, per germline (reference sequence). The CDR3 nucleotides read TGTGCCAGTACCCTATCGGTGAACTCGGGCACTGAAGCTTTCTTT. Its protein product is CASTLSVNSGTEAFF.

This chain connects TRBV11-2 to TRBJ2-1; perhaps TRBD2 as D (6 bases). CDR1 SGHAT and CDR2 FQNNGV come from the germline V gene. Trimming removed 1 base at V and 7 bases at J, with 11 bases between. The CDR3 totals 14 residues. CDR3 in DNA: TGTGCCAGCAGCTTAGGGGGACTTTTTAATGAGCAGTTCTTC. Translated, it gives CASSLGGLFNEQFF. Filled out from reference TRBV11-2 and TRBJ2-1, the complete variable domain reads EAGVAQSPRYKIIEKRQSVAFWCNPISGHATLYWYQQILGQGPKLLIQFQNNGVVDDSQLPKDRFSAERLKGVDSTLKIQPAKLEDSAVYLCASSLGGLFNEQFFGPGTRLTVL.

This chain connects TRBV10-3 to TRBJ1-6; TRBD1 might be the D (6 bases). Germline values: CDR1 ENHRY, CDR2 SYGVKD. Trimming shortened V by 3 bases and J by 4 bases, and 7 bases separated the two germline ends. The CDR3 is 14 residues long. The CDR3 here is CAISDRGYNSPLHF. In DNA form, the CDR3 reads TGTGCCATCAGTGACAGGGGTTATAATTCACCCCTCCACTTT.

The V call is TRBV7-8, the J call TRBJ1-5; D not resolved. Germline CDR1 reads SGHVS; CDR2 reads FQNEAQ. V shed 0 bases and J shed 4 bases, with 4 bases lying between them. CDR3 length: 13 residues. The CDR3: CASSLAANQPQHF. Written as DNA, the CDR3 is TGTGCCAGCAGCTTAGCGGCGAATCAGCCCCAGCATTTT. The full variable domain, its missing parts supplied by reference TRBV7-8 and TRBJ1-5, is GAGVSQSPRYKVAKRGQDVALRCDPISGHVSLFWYQQALGQGPEFLTYFQNEAQLDKSGLPSDRFFAERPEGSVSTLKIQRTQQEDSAVYLCASSLAANQPQHFGDGTRLSIL.

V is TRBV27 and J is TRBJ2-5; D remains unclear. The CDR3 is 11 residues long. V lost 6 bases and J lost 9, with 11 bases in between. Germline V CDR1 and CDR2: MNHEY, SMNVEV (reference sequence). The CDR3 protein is CASRIGEAQYF. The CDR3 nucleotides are TGTGCCAGCAGGATCGGTGAGGCCCAGTACTTC.

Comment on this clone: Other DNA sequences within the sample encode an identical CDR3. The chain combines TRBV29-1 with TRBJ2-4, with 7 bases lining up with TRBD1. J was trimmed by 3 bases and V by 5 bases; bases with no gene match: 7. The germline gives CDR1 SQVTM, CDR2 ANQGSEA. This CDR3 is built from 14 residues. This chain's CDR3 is CSVSTGEGKNIQYF. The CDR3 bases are TGCAGCGTTTCCACAGGGGAAGGCAAAAACATTCAGTACTTC. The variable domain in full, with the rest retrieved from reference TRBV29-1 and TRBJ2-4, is SAVISQKPSRDICQRGTSLTIQCQVDSQVTMMFWYRQQPGQSLTLIATANQGSEATYESGFVIDKFPISRPNLTFSTLTVSNMSPEDSSIYLCSVSTGEGKNIQYFGAGTRLSVL.

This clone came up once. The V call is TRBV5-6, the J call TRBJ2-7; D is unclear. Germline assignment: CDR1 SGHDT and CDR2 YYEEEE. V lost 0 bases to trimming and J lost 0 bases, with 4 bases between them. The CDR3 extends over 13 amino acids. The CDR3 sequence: CASSLAYSYEQYF. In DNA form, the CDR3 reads TGTGCCAGCAGCTTGGCGTACTCCTACGAGCAGTACTTC.

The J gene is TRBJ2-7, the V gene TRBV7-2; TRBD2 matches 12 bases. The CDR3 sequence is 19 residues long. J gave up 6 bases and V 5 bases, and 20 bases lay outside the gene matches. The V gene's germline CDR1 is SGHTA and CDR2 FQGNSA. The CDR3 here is CASSPHHWTSGIVVGEQYF. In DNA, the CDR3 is TGTGCCAGCAGCCCCCACCACTGGACTAGCGGGATAGTCGTCGGCGAGCAGTACTTC.

Here the CDR3 reads CATSPQASYEQYF. The CDR3 DNA sequence: TGTGCCACCAGCCCCCAGGCCTCCTACGAGCAGTACTTC. The chain is built from TRBV15 and TRBJ2-5; D not certain. Judging by the DNA end, TRBJ2-7 fits better; the J call may be wrong. Per the germline V gene, CDR1 is LNHNV and CDR2 is YYDKDF (reference sequence). The CDR3 extends over 13 amino acids.

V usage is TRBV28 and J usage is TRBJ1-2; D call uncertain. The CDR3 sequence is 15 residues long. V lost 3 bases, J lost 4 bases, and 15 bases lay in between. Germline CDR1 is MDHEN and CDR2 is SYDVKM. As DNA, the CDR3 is TGTGCCAGCAGTTTGGTTAAGGGAACTGCCTATGGCTACACCTTC. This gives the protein CASSLVKGTAYGYTF.

The CDR3 protein is CASSLLKRETEAFF. The CDR3 DNA follows: TGTGCCAGCAGTTTATTAAAAAGAGAAACTGAAGCTTTCTTT. The genes are TRBV27 and TRBJ1-1, with D hard to call. Germline V gene data show CDR1 as MNHEY and CDR2 as SMNVEV (reference sequence). This CDR3 contains 14 residues. The V end lost 1 base, the J end lost 5 bases, and 11 bases lay between the germline ends.

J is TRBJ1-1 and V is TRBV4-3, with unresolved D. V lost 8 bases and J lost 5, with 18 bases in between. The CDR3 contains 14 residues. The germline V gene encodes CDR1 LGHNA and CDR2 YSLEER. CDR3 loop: CASSLGEGVTEAFF. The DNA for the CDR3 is TGCGCCAGCTCCCTCGGGGAGGGAGTGACTGAAGCTTTCTTT.

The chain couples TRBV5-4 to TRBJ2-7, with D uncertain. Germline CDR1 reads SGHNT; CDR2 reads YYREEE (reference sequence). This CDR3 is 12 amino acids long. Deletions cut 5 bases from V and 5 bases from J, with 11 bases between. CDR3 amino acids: CASSFGPNEQYF. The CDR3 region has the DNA TGTGCCAGCAGTTTTGGCCCCAACGAGCAGTACTTC.